These 31 T cell receptor beta chains share one sample of origin, sequenced in a study of blood T cells in healthy people across ages (dated by TCRdb to between 2014 and 2016). The library was made by 5' RACE. Sequencing was carried out with an Illumina HiSeq 2500. A second PCR of 7 to 11 cycles was performed with a sample-barcoded 5' primer and a J-beta primer mix. Starting from the raw public reads, TCRdb applied fastp trimming at Q25, assembled clones with MiXCR and retained in-frame beta chains. Here each entry gathers all rows of one CDR3 protein and keeps the most common genes and DNA. The sample table lists 800,000 to 950,000 distinct CDR3 sequences, 40% to 60% of them with a count of one. The biggest ten clones account for roughly an eighth of the sample. Sequenced sample: blood. The receptor source for this set is a man under 40 in good health.

In this sample, this clonotype turned up many times. The chain carries TRBV12-3 or TRBV12-4 and TRBJ1-1; D unresolved. The V end was cut by 5 bases, the J end by 3 bases, with 13 bases between. This CDR3 is built from 14 residues. CDR3 loop: CASSPTPRDTEAFF. The CDR3 DNA sequence: TGTGCCAGCAGTCCCACCCCAAGGGACACTGAAGCTTTCTTT.

This rearrangement joins TRBV30 to TRBJ2-6, with D unclear. Germline CDR1 GTSNPN, CDR2 SVGIG (reference sequence). The CDR3 length is 13 residues. The germline V and J ends were trimmed by 7 bases and 2 bases, with 9 bases remaining between them. CDR3 in amino acids: CASGVTGANVLTF. CDR3 DNA sequence: TGTGCCTCAGGCGTGACTGGGGCCAACGTCCTGACTTTC.

J is TRBJ1-1 and V is TRBV9, with D tentatively TRBD1 (5 bases). V shed 0 bases and J shed 1 base, with 13 bases lying between them. This CDR3 comprises 16 residues. CDR1 and CDR2 (germline): SGDLS, YYNGEE. Written as DNA, the CDR3 is TGTGCCAGCAGCGTAGCTCCGGGACGGGGGAACACTGAAGCTTTCTTT. It is translated as CASSVAPGRGNTEAFF.

This clonotype was observed once. This chain links TRBV7-2 with TRBJ1-6; 7 nucleotides align to TRBD1. Germline CDR1 SGHTA, CDR2 FQGNSA. The trim removed 4 bases at V and 4 bases at J, leaving 4 bases unmatched. The CDR3 is 15 residues long. CDR3 protein: CASSSPGQYNSPLHF. CDR3 coding DNA: TGTGCCAGCAGCTCGCCGGGACAGTATAATTCACCCCTCCACTTT.

The chain is built from TRBV27 and TRBJ2-2; D is possibly TRBD2 (5 bases). CDR3 length equals 13 residues. Trimming removed 5 bases at V and 8 bases at J, with 12 bases between. Germline-derived CDR1 and CDR2 are MNHEY and SMNVEV (reference sequence). The CDR3: CASSREPGGELFF. The CDR3 region has the DNA TGTGCCAGCAGTAGGGAGCCAGGTGGGGAGCTGTTTTTT.

J is TRBJ2-7 and V is TRBV6-1, with 11 positions matching TRBD1. Per germline, CDR1 MNHNS and CDR2 SASEGT. Unmatched junction bases numbered 14, after V lost 6 bases and J lost 4 bases. The CDR3 length is 17 residues. This CDR3 reads CASRPRPRDRGFYEQYF. CDR3 DNA: TGTGCCAGCAGACCTAGACCGCGGGACAGGGGGTTTTACGAGCAGTACTTC.

This chain uses TRBV14 with TRBJ1-2; D gene uncertain. Germline CDR1 and CDR2: SGHDN and FVKESK. The CDR3 runs 13 residues. V was shortened by 7 bases and J by 7 bases, with 16 bases between the two germline ends. CDR3 region: CASTSDDFSGYTF. As DNA, the CDR3 is TGTGCCAGCACCTCTGACGACTTTAGTGGCTACACCTTC.

The chain has TRBV6-6 and TRBJ2-7, with 9 bases fitting TRBD1. Germline CDR1 is MNHNY and CDR2 is SVGAGI (reference sequence). V was pared by 5 bases and J by 1 base, with 9 bases of the junction left unmatched. The CDR3 is 16 amino acids. The CDR3 spells CASSRAGQGLSYEQYF. The CDR3 DNA sequence: TGTGCCAGCAGTCGGGCGGGACAGGGACTATCCTACGAGCAGTACTTC.

The CDR3: CASVRGQFSGELFF. The DNA for the CDR3 is TGTGCCAGTGTGAGGGGACAGTTCAGCGGGGAGCTGTTTTTT. V gene TRBV19 combines with J gene TRBJ2-2; 7 nucleotides match TRBD1. CDR3 length equals 14 residues. Germline loops: CDR1 LNHDA, CDR2 SQIVND (reference sequence). V was clipped by 8 bases and J by 7 bases; unmatched bases: 10.

The chain links TRBV7-2 to TRBJ2-2, with D hard to call. In germline, CDR1 is SGHTA, CDR2 FQGNSA. This CDR3 contains 14 residues. V lost 4 bases and J 13 bases, leaving 19 bases between the germline ends. CDR3 residues: CASSSDSRMGALFF. DNA for the CDR3: TGTGCCAGCAGCTCAGACTCCCGGATGGGCGCGCTGTTTTTT.

As regards this clonotype: An end of the junction differs from the germline gene, which may be a read error. The chain employs TRBV24-1 and TRBJ2-3; no reliable D call. Germline lookup yields CDR1 KGHDR and CDR2 SFDVKD. The CDR3 totals 14 residues. The CDR3 reads CATSQSISTDTRYF. In DNA form, the CDR3 reads TGTGCCACCAGCCAGAGCATTAGCACAGATACGCGGTATTTT.

The rearrangement joins TRBV7-9 to TRBJ2-7; D is uncertain. V shed 9 bases and J shed 5 bases, with 23 bases lying between them. The CDR3 sequence is 15 residues long. Germline loops: CDR1 SEHNR, CDR2 FQNEAQ (reference sequence). CDR3 coding DNA: TGTGCCAGTAGCCAACACACTGCACCCGGACACGAGCAGTACTTC. Protein product: CASSQHTAPGHEQYF.

The V and J genes are TRBV6-6 and TRBJ2-1; D is uncertain. The CDR3 is 13 amino acids. Trimming removed 2 bases from V and 6 bases from J, with 8 bases in between. Per the germline V gene, CDR1 is MNHNY and CDR2 is SVGAGI (reference sequence). CDR3 nucleotide sequence: TGTGCCAGCAGTTACATCCAAGTCAATGAGCAGTTCTTC. It specifies CASSYIQVNEQFF.

This clonotype was observed once. V gene TRBV7-2 combines with J gene TRBJ1-2, with 7 bases lining up with TRBD1. CDR3 size: 14 residues. The germline V gene encodes CDR1 SGHTA and CDR2 FQGNSA. The V gene end was trimmed by 5 bases and the J gene end by 2 bases; junction bases not matched to a gene: 5. The DNA of the CDR3 is TGTGCCAGCAGCCGTTCGACAGGGAACTATGGCTACACCTTC. Protein: CASSRSTGNYGYTF.

As for this clonotype: One junction end does not reproduce the germline sequence, and a read error may be involved. The chain joins TRBV10-3 to TRBJ1-2; no reliable D call. The CDR3 totals 12 residues. Germline V gene sequence: CDR1 ENHRY, CDR2 SYGVKD. The CDR3 here is CATTQEYYGYTF. CDR3 DNA: TGTGCCACCACTCAGGAGTACTACGGCTACACCTTC.

This chain joins TRBV5-1 and TRBJ2-5; 9 bases line up with TRBD1. V trimming: 4 bases; J trimming: 3 bases; junction bases outside the gene matches: 10. This CDR3 comprises 16 residues. The V gene's germline CDR1 is SGHRS and CDR2 YFSETQ. CDR3 coding DNA: TGCGCCAGCAGCGTCCTGGGACAGGGCGGTGAAGAGACCCAGTACTTC. It is translated as CASSVLGQGGEETQYF. Together with reference TRBV5-1 and TRBJ2-5, the CDR3 gives the full variable domain: KAGVTQTPRYLIKTRGQQVTLSCSPISGHRSVSWYQQTPGQGLQFLFEYFSETQRNKGNFPGRFSGRQFSNSRSEMNVSTLELGDSALYLCASSVLGQGGEETQYFGPGTRLLVL.

This clonotype was found a few times. The gene calls are TRBV7-2 and TRBJ2-1, with 7 bases that match TRBD1. The V gene end was trimmed by 4 bases and the J gene end by 0 bases; junction bases not matched to a gene: 9. There are 17 residues in the CDR3. In germline, CDR1 is SGHTA, CDR2 FQGNSA. The CDR3 protein is CASSSDGTAFSYNEQFF. The CDR3 region has the DNA TGTGCCAGCAGCTCAGACGGGACAGCCTTCTCCTACAATGAGCAGTTCTTC.

The V and J genes are TRBV3-1 and TRBJ2-7; D unclear. V lost 4 bases to trimming and J lost 7 bases, with 14 bases between them. The CDR3 sequence is 13 residues long. In germline, CDR1 is LGHDT, CDR2 YNNKEL (reference sequence). The CDR3 sequence is CASSPEPSAEQYF. The CDR3 region has the DNA TGTGCCAGCAGCCCAGAGCCGTCTGCGGAGCAGTACTTC.

The chain links TRBV6-2 or TRBV6-3 to TRBJ1-5, with D possibly being TRBD1 (6 bases). There are 15 residues in the CDR3. Germline V gene data show CDR1 as MNHEY and CDR2 as SVGEGT. The V end lost 4 bases, the J end lost 3 bases, and 13 bases lay between the germline ends. The CDR3 coding sequence is TGTGCCAGCAGTTTTACCTGGGACACCAATCAGCCCCAGCATTTT. This gives the protein CASSFTWDTNQPQHF.

This clonotype was observed a few times. The V call is TRBV12-3 or TRBV12-4, the J call TRBJ2-7; D may match TRBD1 or TRBD2 (5 bases each). With 4 bases removed from V and 0 bases from J, the gap between germline ends came to 10 bases. CDR3 length: 14 amino acids. Written as DNA, the CDR3 is TGTGCCAGCAGTTGGGACCGGTACTCCTACGAGCAGTACTTC. It codes for CASSWDRYSYEQYF.

This clonotype was recorded a few times. The chain couples TRBV2 to TRBJ2-7, with 8 bases identical to TRBD1. CDR1 is SNHLY, CDR2 FYNNEI, per germline. The trim removed 7 bases at V and 3 bases at J, leaving 11 bases unmatched. The CDR3 loop spans 15 amino acids. CDR3 nucleotide sequence: TGTGCCAGCAATACTGTAGTCGGACAGGGCTACGAGCAGTACTTC. Its translation: CASNTVVGQGYEQYF.

In its sample, this clonotype was seen a few times. With a much larger clone just one base away, this may be a read error. V usage is TRBV9 and J usage is TRBJ2-4; TRBD2 might be the D (5 bases). Germline V gene sequence: CDR1 SGDLS, CDR2 YYNGEE. This CDR3 contains 13 residues. With 0 bases removed from V and 9 bases from J, the gap between germline ends came to 10 bases. The CDR3 spells CASSVDGVGIQYF. The CDR3 coding sequence is TGTGCCAGCAGCGTAGACGGGGTAGGCATTCAGTACTTC.

The gene calls are TRBV4-2 and TRBJ1-6, with TRBD1 matching over 8 bases. The CDR3 contains 15 residues. Looked up from germline, CDR1 is LGHNA and CDR2 is YNFKEQ. J gave up 9 bases and V 1 base, and 5 bases lay outside the gene matches. CDR3 DNA sequence: TGTGCCAGCAGCCAAGCGGACAGGGACACTTCACCCCTCCACTTT. Translation gives CASSQADRDTSPLHF.

This clonotype was seen just once. The V and J genes are TRBV20-1 and TRBJ2-1; 9 bases are shared with TRBD2. V shed 2 bases and J 8 bases; nucleotides not matched to a gene: 4. The CDR3 consists of 13 residues. Germline V gene sequence: CDR1 DFQATT, CDR2 SNEGSKA (reference sequence). CDR3 in DNA: TGCAGTGCTAGACTAGCGGGGTACGATGAGCAGTTCTTC. The encoded protein is CSARLAGYDEQFF.

This sequence joins TRBV24-1 and TRBJ2-2; the match to TRBD1 covers 8 bases. J was trimmed by 5 bases and V by 0 bases; bases with no gene match: 4. CDR1 is KGHDR, CDR2 SFDVKD, per germline. CDR3 size: 16 residues. CDR3 protein: CATSDLDRGSTGELFF. CDR3 DNA: TGTGCCACCAGTGATTTGGACAGGGGAAGTACCGGGGAGCTGTTTTTT.

The chain uses TRBV12-3 or TRBV12-4 and TRBJ2-7; 9 positions match TRBD1. The trim removed 5 bases at V and 5 bases at J, leaving 13 bases unmatched. The CDR3 totals 16 residues. CDR3 DNA sequence: TGTGCCAGCAGTCCACTCCTTACAGGGGGCGCGGACGAGCAGTACTTC. Its protein is CASSPLLTGGADEQYF.

Note on this clonotype: At one end the junction does not follow the germline gene, possibly because of a read error. V is TRBV5-1 and J is TRBJ1-1; the D gene is possibly TRBD1 (6 bases). Germline loops: CDR1 SGHRS, CDR2 YFSETQ. The CDR3 loop spans 14 amino acids. CDR3 residues: CARSGGQANTEAFF. The CDR3 DNA follows: TGCGCCCGCAGCGGGGGACAAGCGAACACTGAAGCTTTCTTT. Variable domain in full (rest from reference TRBV5-1 and TRBJ1-1): KAGVTQTPRYLIKTRGQQVTLSCSPISGHRSVSWYQQTPGQGLQFLFEYFSETQRNKGNFPGRFSGRQFSNSRSEMNVSTLELGDSALYLCARSGGQANTEAFFGQGTRLTVV.

The rearrangement joins TRBV4-2 to TRBJ1-4; D may be TRBD1 (5 bases). The CDR3 consists of 15 residues. Trimming removed 0 bases from V and 5 bases from J, with 10 bases in between. The germline V gene encodes CDR1 LGHNA and CDR2 YNFKEQ. The CDR3 region is CASSQEGRQNEKLFF. The CDR3 DNA reads as TGTGCCAGCAGCCAAGAGGGCAGACAGAATGAAAAACTGTTTTTT.

This rearrangement joins TRBV6-1 to TRBJ2-7, with D perhaps being TRBD1 or TRBD2 (5 bases each). V dropped 5 bases and J dropped 8 bases, with 22 bases sitting between them. The CDR3 runs to 15 residues. CDR1 and CDR2 from the germline V gene are MNHNS and SASEGT. CDR3 region: CASSPFYRDVSQQYF. The DNA for the CDR3 is TGTGCCAGCAGTCCTTTTTACCGGGACGTGAGCCAGCAGTACTTC.

The chain uses TRBV12-5 and TRBJ2-2, with D perhaps matching TRBD1 (5 bases). Trimming cost V 1 base and J 6 bases, with 21 bases left between them. The CDR3 spans 18 residues. Per germline, CDR1 LGHNT and CDR2 FRNRAP. Written as DNA, the CDR3 is TGTGCTAGTGGTTTGGGGGAAAAGGGGCACGTCGCGTCCGGGGAGCTGTTTTTT. Its translation is CASGLGEKGHVASGELFF.

The chain carries TRBV5-1 and TRBJ2-7, with D tentatively TRBD2 (5 bases). Trimming stripped 6 bases from V and 5 bases from J, with 18 bases between. Germline CDR1 is SGHRS and CDR2 is YFSETQ. The CDR3 sequence is 14 residues long. CDR3 amino acids: CASNPWPEADEQYF. The CDR3 coding sequence is TGCGCCAGCAACCCATGGCCTGAAGCGGACGAGCAGTACTTC.